A selection of T cell receptor beta chains follows, all from one sample in a study of T cell responses to AZD1222 COVID-19 vaccine. The data were produced by immunoSEQ multiplex PCR, yet TCRdb's version contains in-frame clones alone and is incomplete. The sample lists 70,000 to 85,000 clones, just over 85% occurring once. The sequenced sample was peripheral blood, obtained on day 0 of AZD1222 vaccination. The receptors here all came from an adult in good health. Both conserved end residues are part of each CDR3. A D gene is named only where the DNA matches it firmly. A row's size may be missing; if present it is once, few, many or a size class.

cdr3_aa cdr3_nt d_call j_call v_call clone_size
CASSVGTGLNNEKLFF TGTGCCAGCAGCGTTGGGACAGGGCTGAATAATGAAAAACTGTTTTTT TRBD1 TRBJ1-4 TRBV9 once
CARAYEQYF TGTGCCCGCGCTTACGAGCAGTACTTC . TRBJ2-7 TRBV27 .
CAWTAPNLSHEKLFF TGTGCCTGGACCGCCCCCAATTTGAGCCATGAAAAACTGTTTTTT . TRBJ1-4 TRBV30 .
CASSRGLAERLSYNEQFF TGTGCCAGCAGCCGAGGACTAGCGGAGCGCCTCTCCTACAATGAGCAGTTCTTC TRBD2 TRBJ2-1 TRBV7-8 .
CASSLMAGENTEAFF TGTGCCAGCAGCTTAATGGCCGGGGAGAACACTGAAGCTTTCTTT . TRBJ1-1 TRBV7-3 .
CASSPQREGPFF TGTGCCAGCAGTCCCCAGCGGGAGGGCCCTTTCTTC TRBD2 TRBJ2-1 TRBV12-3/TRBV12-4 .
CASSQGTDTEAFF TGTGCCAGCAGCCAAGGTACGGACACTGAAGCTTTCTTT . TRBJ1-1 TRBV3-1/TRBV3-2 .
CASSFQGAEDEQYF TGCGCCAGCAGCTTCCAGGGGGCTGAGGACGAGCAGTACTTC TRBD1 TRBJ2-7 TRBV5-1 .
CSAWKTDTQYF TGCAGTGCTTGGAAAACAGATACGCAGTATTTT . TRBJ2-3 TRBV20-1 .
CASSNLAYNEQFF TGTGCCAGCAGTAACCTAGCTTACAATGAGCAGTTCTTC . TRBJ2-1 TRBV9 .
CASSSQSGANPEAFF TGTGCCAGCAGCTCCCAGTCGGGGGCGAACCCGGAAGCTTTCTTT . TRBJ1-1 TRBV7-9 .
CASSQDRRGLTAFF TGTGCCAGCAGCCAAGATCGCAGGGGGCTGACAGCTTTCTTT TRBD1 TRBJ1-1 TRBV14 .
CASSPLGLQSGSGNTIYF TGTGCCAGCTCACCATTAGGTCTACAATCTGGCTCTGGAAACACCATATATTTT . TRBJ1-3 TRBV18 .
CASSEQVSYGYTF TGTGCCAGCAGTGAGCAGGTCTCCTATGGCTACACCTTC . TRBJ1-2 TRBV28 once
CASSPSYNEQFF TGTGCCAGCAGCCCCTCCTACAATGAGCAGTTCTTC . TRBJ2-1 TRBV6-2/TRBV6-3 .
CASSPRLAGSTGELFF TGTGCCAGCAGTCCCCGACTAGCGGGATCCACCGGGGAGCTGTTTTTT TRBD2 TRBJ2-2 TRBV28 .
CASLEGPYEQYF TGTGCCAGCCTGGAGGGCCCTTACGAGCAGTACTTC . TRBJ2-7 TRBV2 once
CASSLSTLPYEQYF TGTGCCAGCAGTTTATCGACGCTGCCCTACGAGCAGTACTTC . TRBJ2-7 TRBV27 few
CASSSLASYNEQFF TGTGCCAGCAGCTCGCTAGCGTCCTACAATGAGCAGTTCTTC . TRBJ2-1 TRBV11-2 few
CASSEGLGLKETQYF TGTGCCAGCAGTGAGGGTCTCGGCTTAAAAGAGACCCAGTACTTC . TRBJ2-5 TRBV6-4 .
CASSLQGYGYTF TGTGCCAGCAGTTTACAGGGCTATGGCTACACCTTC . TRBJ1-2 TRBV27 .
CSVEINRQQFF TGCAGCGTTGAGATAAACAGACAGCAGTTCTTC . TRBJ2-1 TRBV29-1 .
CASTPGGVIGTEAFF TGTGCCAGCACGCCAGGGGGCGTTATCGGCACTGAAGCTTTCTTT TRBD1 TRBJ1-1 TRBV7-8 .
CASSERASQPQHF TGTGCCAGCAGTGAAAGGGCGAGCCAGCCCCAGCATTTT . TRBJ1-5 TRBV2 .
CASGPSRVAQYF TGTGCTAGTGGTCCGTCCAGGGTGGCGCAGTATTTT . TRBJ2-3 TRBV12-5 .
CASSLSGLAGVNEQFF TGCGCCAGCAGCTTGTCGGGACTAGCGGGAGTTAATGAGCAGTTCTTC TRBD2 TRBJ2-1 TRBV5-1 few
CASSRGQGARSEAFF TGCGCCAGCAGCCGAGGACAGGGGGCGCGAAGTGAAGCTTTCTTT TRBD1 TRBJ1-1 TRBV4-1 .
CASRAGGFFEQYF TGTGCCAGCAGAGCGGGAGGGTTTTTCGAGCAGTACTTC TRBD2 TRBJ2-7 TRBV9 .
CASSQPLKLTSGEDTQYF TGCGCCAGCAGCCAACCCCTGAAACTTACTAGCGGGGAAGATACGCAGTATTTT TRBD2 TRBJ2-3 TRBV4-1 .
CASSFSDRVYEQYF TGCGCCAGCAGCTTTTCGGACAGGGTCTACGAGCAGTACTTC TRBD1 TRBJ2-7 TRBV5-1 .
CASGGDREVGGYTF TGTGCCAGCGGGGGCGACAGGGAAGTAGGAGGCTACACCTTC TRBD1 TRBJ1-2 TRBV28 .
CAISDGGKTEAFF TGTGCCATCAGTGACGGGGGGAAAACTGAAGCTTTCTTT . TRBJ1-1 TRBV10-3 once
CASSLLGGEKAFF TGTGCCAGCAGTTTATTGGGGGGTGAAAAAGCTTTCTTT . TRBJ1-1 TRBV28 .
CAWSTGTVNTEAFF TGTGCCTGGAGTACCGGGACGGTGAACACTGAAGCTTTCTTT . TRBJ1-1 TRBV30 .
CASSVGTGNTGELFF TGTGCCAGCAGCGTAGGGACAGGGAACACCGGGGAGCTGTTTTTT TRBD1 TRBJ2-2 TRBV9 few
CASSSGGYNEQFF TGTGCCAGCAGCTCCGGGGGTTACAATGAGCAGTTCTTC . TRBJ2-1 TRBV5-4 few
CASSLTGANNEKLFF TGTGCCAGCAGCCTAACAGGGGCTAATAATGAAAAACTGTTTTTT TRBD1 TRBJ1-4 TRBV2 .
CASSLDRNFNTEAFF TGTGCCAGCAGCTTGGACAGGAATTTTAACACTGAAGCTTTCTTT TRBD1 TRBJ1-1 TRBV11-2 .
CASSTGANEKLFF TGTGCCAGCAGTACGGGGGCTAATGAAAAACTGTTTTTT . TRBJ1-4 TRBV28 .
CASSPPLAQSSYNEQFF TGTGCCAGCTCACCACCCCTAGCCCAAAGCTCCTACAATGAGCAGTTCTTC . TRBJ2-1 TRBV18 .
CASSYYGGPQETQYF TGTGCCAGCAGTTACTATGGGGGGCCCCAAGAGACCCAGTACTTC . TRBJ2-5 TRBV6-5 .
CASSSTVLRPQHF TGTGCCAGCAGTTCCACAGTGCTCAGGCCCCAGCATTTT . TRBJ1-5 TRBV2 .
CASSPGPRTNSPLHF TGTGCCAGTAGTCCGGGACCGCGGACTAATTCACCCCTCCACTTT . TRBJ1-6 TRBV19 .
CSVEDGGSGNEQFF TGCAGCGTTGAAGATGGTGGGTCGGGGAATGAGCAGTTCTTC . TRBJ2-1 TRBV29-1 .
CASIYQGGVNEQYF TGTGCCAGCATCTACCAAGGAGGGGTCAACGAGCAGTACTTC . TRBJ2-7 TRBV28 .
CASSPSVGAVIYEQYF TGTGCCAGCAGCCCCTCGGTGGGGGCGGTTATCTACGAGCAGTACTTC . TRBJ2-7 TRBV3-1/TRBV3-2 few
CASSLRQLGGGELFF TGTGCCAGCAGCTTAAGGCAGCTAGGTGGCGGGGAGCTGTTTTTT . TRBJ2-2 TRBV28 .
CASSLAGSYEQYF TGCGCCAGCAGCTTGGCCGGCTCCTACGAGCAGTACTTC . TRBJ2-7 TRBV5-1 .
CASSSRGRQAGYGYTF TGTGCCAGCAGTTCTCGGGGGAGACAGGCGGGCTATGGCTACACCTTC . TRBJ1-2 TRBV27 .
CASSLAWADGFNEQFF TGCGCCAGCAGCTTGGCATGGGCCGACGGGTTCAATGAGCAGTTCTTC . TRBJ2-1 TRBV5-1 .
CATETGMNTEAFF TGTGCCACCGAGACAGGGATGAACACTGAAGCTTTCTTT TRBD1 TRBJ1-1 TRBV19 .
CASSADRTYGYTF TGTGCCAGCAGCGCAGACAGGACATATGGCTACACCTTC . TRBJ1-2 TRBV7-9 .